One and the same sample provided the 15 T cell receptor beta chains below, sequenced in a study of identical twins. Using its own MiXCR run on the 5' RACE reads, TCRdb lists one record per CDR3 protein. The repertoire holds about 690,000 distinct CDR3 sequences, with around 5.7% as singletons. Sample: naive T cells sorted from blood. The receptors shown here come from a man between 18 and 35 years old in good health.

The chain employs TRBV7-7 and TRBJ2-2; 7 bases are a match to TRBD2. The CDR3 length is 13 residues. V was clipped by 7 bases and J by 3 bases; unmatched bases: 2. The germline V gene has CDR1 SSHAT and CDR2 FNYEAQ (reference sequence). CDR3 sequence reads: CASMAGDTGELFF. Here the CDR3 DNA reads TGTGCCAGCATGGCGGGAGACACCGGGGAGCTGTTTTTT.

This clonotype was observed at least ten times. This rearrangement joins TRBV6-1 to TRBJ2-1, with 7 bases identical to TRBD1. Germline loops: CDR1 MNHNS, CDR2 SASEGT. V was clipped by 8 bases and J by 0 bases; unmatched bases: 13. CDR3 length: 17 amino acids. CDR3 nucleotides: TGTGCCAGCCGCCAGGGGGTCGGGCGGAGCTCCTACAATGAGCAGTTCTTC. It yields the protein CASRQGVGRSSYNEQFF.

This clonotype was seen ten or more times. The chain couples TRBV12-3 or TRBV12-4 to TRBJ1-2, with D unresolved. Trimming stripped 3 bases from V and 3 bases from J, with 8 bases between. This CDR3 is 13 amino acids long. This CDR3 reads CASSFPGDYGYTF. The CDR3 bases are TGTGCCAGCAGTTTTCCTGGAGACTATGGCTACACCTTC.

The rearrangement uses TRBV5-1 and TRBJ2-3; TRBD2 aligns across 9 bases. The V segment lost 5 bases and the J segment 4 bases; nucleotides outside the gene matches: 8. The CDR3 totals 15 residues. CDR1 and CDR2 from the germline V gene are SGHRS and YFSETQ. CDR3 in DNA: TGCGCCAGCAGAATAGCGGGAGTTGTCTCAGATACGCAGTATTTT. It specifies CASRIAGVVSDTQYF.

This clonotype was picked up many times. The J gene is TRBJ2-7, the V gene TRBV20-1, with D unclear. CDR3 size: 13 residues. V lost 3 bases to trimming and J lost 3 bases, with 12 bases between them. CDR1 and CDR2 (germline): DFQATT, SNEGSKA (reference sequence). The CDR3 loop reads CSARNSMDYEQYF. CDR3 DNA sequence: TGCAGTGCTAGGAACAGTATGGACTACGAGCAGTACTTC.

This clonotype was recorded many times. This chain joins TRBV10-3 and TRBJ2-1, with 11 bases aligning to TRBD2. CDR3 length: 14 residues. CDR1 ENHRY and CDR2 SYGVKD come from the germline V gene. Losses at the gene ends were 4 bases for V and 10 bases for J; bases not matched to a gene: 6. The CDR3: CAISAAGTSGEQFF. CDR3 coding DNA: TGTGCCATCAGTGCAGCCGGGACTAGCGGCGAGCAGTTCTTC.

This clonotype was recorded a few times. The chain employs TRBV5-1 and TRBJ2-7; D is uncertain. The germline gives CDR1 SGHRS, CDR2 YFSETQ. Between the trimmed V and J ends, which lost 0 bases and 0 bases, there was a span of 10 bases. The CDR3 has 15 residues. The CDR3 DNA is TGCGCCAGCAGCTTGGATACGGTTAGCTCCTACGAGCAGTACTTC. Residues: CASSLDTVSSYEQYF. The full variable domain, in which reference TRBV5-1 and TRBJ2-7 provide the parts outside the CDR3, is KAGVTQTPRYLIKTRGQQVTLSCSPISGHRSVSWYQQTPGQGLQFLFEYFSETQRNKGNFPGRFSGRQFSNSRSEMNVSTLELGDSALYLCASSLDTVSSYEQYFGPGTRLTVT.

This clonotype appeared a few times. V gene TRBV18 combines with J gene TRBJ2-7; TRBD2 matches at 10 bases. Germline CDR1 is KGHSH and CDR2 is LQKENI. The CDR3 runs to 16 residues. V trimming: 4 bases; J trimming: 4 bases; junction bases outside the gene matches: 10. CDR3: CASSRRPGLALYEQYF. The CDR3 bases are TGTGCCAGCTCACGACGGCCGGGACTAGCGTTATACGAGCAGTACTTC.

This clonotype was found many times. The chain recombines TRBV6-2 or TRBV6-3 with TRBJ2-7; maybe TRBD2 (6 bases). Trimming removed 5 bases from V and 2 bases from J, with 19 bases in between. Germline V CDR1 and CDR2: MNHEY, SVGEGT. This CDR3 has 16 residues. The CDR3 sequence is CASSPDSSAGTYEQYF. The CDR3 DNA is TGTGCCAGCAGTCCCGACTCTAGCGCAGGGACCTACGAGCAGTACTTC.

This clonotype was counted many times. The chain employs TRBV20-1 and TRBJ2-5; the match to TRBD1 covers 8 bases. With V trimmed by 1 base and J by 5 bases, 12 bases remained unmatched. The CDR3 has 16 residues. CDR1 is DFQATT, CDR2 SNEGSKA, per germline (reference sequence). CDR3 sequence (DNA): TGCAGTGCTAGAGGTCCAATTGTGCAGGGGGCCGAGACCCAGTACTTC. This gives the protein CSARGPIVQGAETQYF.

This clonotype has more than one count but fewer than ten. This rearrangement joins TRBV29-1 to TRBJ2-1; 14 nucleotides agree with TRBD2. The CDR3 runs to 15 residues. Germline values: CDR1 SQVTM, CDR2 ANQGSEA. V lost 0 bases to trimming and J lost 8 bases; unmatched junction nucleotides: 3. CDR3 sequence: CSVEDGTSGSYEQFF. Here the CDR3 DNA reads TGCAGCGTTGAAGATGGGACTAGCGGGAGCTATGAGCAGTTCTTC.

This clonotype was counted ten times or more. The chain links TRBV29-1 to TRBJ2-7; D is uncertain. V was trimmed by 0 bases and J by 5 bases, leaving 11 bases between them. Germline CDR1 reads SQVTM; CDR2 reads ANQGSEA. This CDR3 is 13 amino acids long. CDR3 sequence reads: CSVEDLIQNEQYF. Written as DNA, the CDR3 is TGCAGCGTTGAAGACCTGATTCAAAACGAGCAGTACTTC.

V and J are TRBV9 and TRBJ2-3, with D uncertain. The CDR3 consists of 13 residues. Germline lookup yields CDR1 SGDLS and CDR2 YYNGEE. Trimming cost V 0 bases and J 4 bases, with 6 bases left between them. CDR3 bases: TGTGCCAGCAGCGTAGACACGGCAGATACGCAGTATTTT. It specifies CASSVDTADTQYF.

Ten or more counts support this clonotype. The DNA of the CDR3 is TGTGCCAGCAGTTTTGTACAAGAGACCCAGTACTTC. Its translation: CASSFVQETQYF. This chain joins TRBV12-3 or TRBV12-4 and TRBJ2-5, with D unclear. The CDR3 extends over 12 amino acids. With 3 bases removed from V and 2 bases from J, the gap between germline ends came to 4 bases.

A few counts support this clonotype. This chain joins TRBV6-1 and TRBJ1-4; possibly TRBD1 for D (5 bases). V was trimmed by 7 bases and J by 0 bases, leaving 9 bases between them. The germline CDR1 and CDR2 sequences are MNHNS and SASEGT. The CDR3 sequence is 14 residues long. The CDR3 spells CASKPTATNEKLFF. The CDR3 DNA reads TGTGCCAGCAAACCGACAGCAACTAATGAAAAACTGTTTTTT.